What follows are 21 T cell receptor beta chains derived from one specimen sequenced in a study of cytomegalovirus exposure and HLA in healthy donors (dated by TCRdb to 2017 to 2019). The library was prepared using the immunoSEQ multiplex PCR assay. Held by TCRdb, this immuneACCESS table contains in-frame sequences only and omits some clones. Under half of the omission traces to an unresolved V gene where checked; the cause of the rest is unknown. The sample profile shows over 250,000 clones; 70% to 90% of them were found once. The ten largest clones take up over 0.95% of the sample. Sequenced sample: PBMCs. All receptors come from a woman in her late teens or twenties in good health and CMV-seronegative.

The gene calls are TRBV7-9 and TRBJ2-7; TRBD1 is a possible D gene (6 bases). The V end was cut by 5 bases, the J end by 2 bases, with 19 bases between. Germline lookup yields CDR1 SEHNR and CDR2 FQNEAQ (reference sequence). This CDR3 contains 16 residues. CDR3 in DNA: TGTGCCAGCAGCCCAGACGGTGGCAAGGGGGCCTACGAGCAGTACTTC. This encodes CASSPDGGKGAYEQYF.

V gene TRBV6-5 combines with J gene TRBJ2-3; the D gene is possibly TRBD1 (6 bases). From germline, CDR1 is MNHEY and CDR2 SVGAGI. The CDR3 loop spans 14 amino acids. Between the trimmed V and J ends, which lost 0 bases and 5 bases, there was a span of 9 bases. The DNA of the CDR3 is TGTGCCAGCAGTTACTCGCAGGGGCAAGATACGCAGTATTTT. It yields the protein CASSYSQGQDTQYF.

This clone was recorded once. The genes are TRBV10-1 and TRBJ1-1; 7 bases agree with TRBD1. The CDR3 is made up of 15 amino acids. The germline V gene encodes CDR1 WNHNN and CDR2 SYGVQD (reference sequence). The V segment lost 4 bases and the J segment 4 bases; nucleotides outside the gene matches: 9. CDR3 loop: CASSVDRVYGTEAFF. Written as DNA, the CDR3 is TGCGCCAGCAGTGTCGACAGGGTATATGGCACTGAAGCTTTCTTT.

The chain recombines TRBV27 with TRBJ2-7; 8 nucleotides match TRBD1. CDR3 length: 15 residues. With 6 bases clipped from V and 5 bases from J, the junction kept 12 bases outside the gene matches. Germline lookup yields CDR1 MNHEY and CDR2 SMNVEV (reference sequence). This CDR3 reads CASSFRQGFIHEQYF. The CDR3 coding sequence is TGTGCCAGCAGCTTTCGACAGGGGTTTATCCACGAGCAGTACTTC.

This rearrangement joins TRBV6-6 to TRBJ2-1; D might be TRBD1 (6 bases). CDR3 size: 14 residues. Deletions cut 3 bases from V and 7 bases from J, with 13 bases between. CDR1 is MNHNY and CDR2 is SVGAGI in the germline V gene (reference sequence). CDR3 amino acids: CASSYSDTGNEQFF. The CDR3 DNA reads as TGTGCCAGCAGTTATTCGGACACAGGGAATGAGCAGTTCTTC.

Of note for this clone: A read error may account for a junction end that differs from germline. This chain links TRBV7-7 with TRBJ2-5; 11 bases agree with TRBD1. This CDR3 comprises 16 residues. Germline assignment: CDR1 SSHAT and CDR2 FNYEAQ (reference sequence). This CDR3 is CASSLGTGGVQETQYF. CDR3 DNA: TGTGCTAGCAGCTTAGGGACAGGGGGAGTCCAAGAGACCCAGTACTTC.

The chain uses TRBV4-3 and TRBJ1-5; 8 nucleotides match TRBD1. CDR1 LGHNA and CDR2 YSLEER come from the germline V gene. The ends lost 1 base at V and 4 bases at J; junction bases unmatched: 6. The CDR3 runs 16 residues. This CDR3 is CASSQGRTGPNQPQHF. DNA for the CDR3: TGCGCCAGCAGCCAAGGCAGGACAGGGCCAAATCAGCCCCAGCATTTT.

The chain has TRBV11-2 and TRBJ2-5, with 7 bases lining up with TRBD2. The germline V gene has CDR1 SGHAT and CDR2 FQNNGV. The junction had 10 bases not matched to a gene; V was cut back by 5 bases and J by 1 base. The CDR3 loop spans 16 amino acids. Here the CDR3 reads CASSESSGGTQETQYF. The CDR3 coding sequence is TGTGCCAGCAGCGAGTCGTCGGGGGGAACCCAAGAGACCCAGTACTTC.

The chain is built from TRBV4-2 and TRBJ1-2, with D perhaps TRBD1 (6 bases). Trimming pared 4 bases from V and 0 bases from J, leaving 9 bases between. This CDR3 is built from 14 residues. Germline V lookup: CDR1 LGHNA, CDR2 YNFKEQ. CDR3 DNA sequence: TGTGCCAGCAGCCCGACAGGTTCTAACTATGGCTACACCTTC. Its translation is CASSPTGSNYGYTF.

This rearrangement joins TRBV7-6 to TRBJ2-7; D possibly corresponds to TRBD2 (5 bases). CDR1 is SGHVS, CDR2 FNYEAQ, per germline. V was pared by 5 bases and J by 0 bases, with 17 bases between. The CDR3 has 16 amino acids. For the CDR3, the DNA is TGTGCCAGCAGCCCAGACCCCCGGACTGACTCCTACGAGCAGTACTTC. Translated, it gives CASSPDPRTDSYEQYF.

V and J are TRBV6-5 and TRBJ2-1; weak D call: TRBD2 (5 bases). The CDR3 runs 13 residues. The germline gives CDR1 MNHEY, CDR2 SVGAGI. The V gene lost 0 bases and the J gene lost 7 bases, with 7 bases spanning the gap. In DNA form, the CDR3 reads TGTGCCAGCAGTTACTCCGGGGAAAATGAGCAGTTCTTC. Its protein product is CASSYSGENEQFF.

The chain is built from TRBV19 and TRBJ1-2, with 7 nucleotides matching TRBD1. J gave up 8 bases and V 4 bases, and 10 bases lay outside the gene matches. The V gene's germline CDR1 is LNHDA and CDR2 SQIVND (reference sequence). CDR3 size: 14 residues. As DNA, the CDR3 is TGTGCCAGTAGTAACAGGGGCCCTCTATGGGGCTACACCTTC. Translation: CASSNRGPLWGYTF.

The chain joins TRBV2 to TRBJ2-1; tentative D call: TRBD2 (5 bases). This CDR3 region has 15 residues. With 6 bases removed from V and 6 bases from J, the gap between germline ends came to 18 bases. The germline gives CDR1 SNHLY, CDR2 FYNNEI. The CDR3 sequence: CASSARPGGLNEQFF. The CDR3 DNA follows: TGTGCCAGCAGCGCCCGACCCGGAGGTCTCAATGAGCAGTTCTTC.

The V and J genes are TRBV5-5 and TRBJ2-7, with a possible D match to TRBD2 (7 bases). This CDR3 has 13 residues. Per germline, CDR1 SGHKS and CDR2 YYEKEE (reference sequence). The CDR3 DNA reads as TGTGCTACCGAGGGAGGGGGATCCTACGAGCAGTACTTC. It is translated as CATEGGGSYEQYF.

The V and J genes are TRBV30 and TRBJ1-3; 10 nucleotides agree with TRBD1. The V gene end was trimmed by 3 bases and the J gene end by 0 bases; junction bases not matched to a gene: 2. CDR3 length: 15 amino acids. Germline V lookup: CDR1 GTSNPN, CDR2 SVGIG (reference sequence). The CDR3 loop is CAWRGQGNSGNTIYF. The CDR3 DNA is TGTGCCTGGAGGGGACAGGGGAACTCTGGAAACACCATATATTTT.

V is TRBV10-3 and J is TRBJ2-7, with 7 bases identical to TRBD2. With V trimmed by 0 bases and J by 6 bases, 5 bases remained unmatched. The CDR3 is made up of 14 amino acids. CDR1 is ENHRY, CDR2 SYGVKD, per germline. CDR3 protein: CAISESGEGLEQYF. The DNA for the CDR3 is TGTGCCATCAGTGAGTCGGGGGAGGGACTCGAGCAGTACTTC.

DNA for the CDR3: TGTGCCAGCAGCCGGACAGGGGGTTGGTACAATGAGCAGTTCTTC. It specifies CASSRTGGWYNEQFF. The V call is TRBV28, the J call TRBJ2-1; 10 nucleotides align to TRBD1. This CDR3 region has 15 residues. J was trimmed by 4 bases and V by 6 bases; bases with no gene match: 6. Germline assignment: CDR1 MDHEN and CDR2 SYDVKM. Together with reference TRBV28 and TRBJ2-1, the CDR3 gives the full variable domain: DVKVTQSSRYLVKRTGEKVFLECVQDMDHENMFWYRQDPGLGLRLIYFSYDVKMKEKGDIPEGYSVSREKKERFSLILESASTNQTSMYLCASSRTGGWYNEQFFGPGTRLTVL.

This rearrangement joins TRBV6-5 to TRBJ1-6; 8 bases align to TRBD1. The length of the CDR3 is 15 residues. The V and J ends lost 0 bases and 10 bases, in that order; junction bases with no gene match: 5. The germline CDR1 and CDR2 sequences are MNHEY and SVGAGI. The CDR3, as DNA: TGTGCCAGCAGTTACTCGGACAGGGAACGCTCACCCCTCCACTTT. Protein sequence: CASSYSDRERSPLHF.

Here the CDR3 reads CAWRGSGDYGYTF. In DNA form, the CDR3 reads TGTGCCTGGAGGGGTTCAGGGGACTATGGCTACACCTTC. This chain uses TRBV30 with TRBJ1-2; TRBD1 is a possible D gene (6 bases). Trimming shortened V by 3 bases and J by 3 bases, and 11 bases separated the two germline ends. The CDR3 extends over 13 amino acids. Germline V gives CDR1 GTSNPN, CDR2 SVGIG (reference sequence).

The V call is TRBV6-5, the J call TRBJ1-1, with D possibly TRBD1 on 5 matching bases. The V end was cut by 8 bases, the J end by 4 bases, with 14 bases between. Per germline, CDR1 MNHEY and CDR2 SVGAGI. The CDR3 extends over 13 amino acids. The CDR3 sequence is CASLWGERTEAFF. The CDR3, as DNA: TGTGCCAGCTTATGGGGGGAGCGCACTGAAGCTTTCTTT.

This clone is a singleton in its sample. The V call is TRBV5-1, the J call TRBJ2-5, with D perhaps matching TRBD2 (6 bases). Germline V gene data show CDR1 as SGHRS and CDR2 as YFSETQ. The V end was cut by 4 bases, the J end by 1 base, with 11 bases between. This CDR3 spans 14 amino acids. CDR3: CASSEGLPQETQYF. The CDR3 DNA is TGCGCCAGCAGCGAGGGACTTCCCCAAGAGACCCAGTACTTC.